Listed below are T cell receptor beta chains from one sample, sequenced in a study of T cells in Graves' hyperthyroidism and ophthalmopathy. TCRdb called the multiplex PCR reads again in MiXCR, with one record for every CDR3 protein. This sample carries roughly 530,000 distinct CDR3 sequences, about a sixth of them seen once, and the ten largest clones take 17%. Material: blood. These TCRs come from a woman aged 18-29 years with Graves' ophthalmopathy. Both conserved end residues are part of each CDR3. A D gene is named only where the DNA matches it firmly. Clone sizes are given selectively: once, few, many, or a class where the clone is expanded.

V gene	D gene	J gene	clone size	CDR3 length	CDR3 DNA	CDR3 protein
TRBV6-2/TRBV6-3	NA	TRBJ1-5	many	13	TGTGCCAGCAGTTACGATAGCAATCAGCCCCAGCATTTT	CASSYDSNQPQHF
TRBV28	NA	TRBJ1-2	NA	14	TGTGCCAGCGGTTTGGGGCAGGCTCACTATGGCTACACCTTC	CASGLGQAHYGYTF
TRBV27	TRBD1	TRBJ1-5	many	14	TGTGCCAGCAGCTTGACAGGGGGCAATCAGCCCCAGCATTTT	CASSLTGGNQPQHF
TRBV6-2/TRBV6-3	NA	TRBJ1-1	many	13	TGTGCCAGCACCCCAAGAGGTAACACTGAAGCTTTCTTT	CASTPRGNTEAFF
TRBV6-2/TRBV6-3	TRBD2	TRBJ2-7	many	15	TGTGCCAGCAGTTTGATCAGCGGGGGGGTCTACGAGCAGTACTTC	CASSLISGGVYEQYF
TRBV7-2	TRBD1	TRBJ1-2	NA	15	TGTGCCAGCAGCTTGCATCCGGGACAGAAGTATGGCTACACCTTC	CASSLHPGQKYGYTF
TRBV24-1	NA	TRBJ2-3	few	14	TGTGCCACCAGTATGAGGGGTAGCACAGATACGCAGTATTTT	CATSMRGSTDTQYF
TRBV28	TRBD1	TRBJ2-7	many	15	TGTGCCAGCAGTACCCCTGGGACAGGGCTCTACGAGCAGTACTTC	CASSTPGTGLYEQYF
TRBV18	NA	TRBJ2-7	few	14	TGTGCCAGCTCACCACCGGGATCCTCCTACGAGCAGTACTTC	CASSPPGSSYEQYF
TRBV10-3	NA	TRBJ1-2	many	14	TGTGCCATCAGTGGACAAACAGGGATGGGTGGCTACACCTTC	CAISGQTGMGGYTF
TRBV6-4	TRBD1	TRBJ1-5	few	14	TGTGCCAGCGGAGGGGGAGGGGGCGATCAGCCCCAGCATTTT	CASGGGGGDQPQHF
TRBV3-1	TRBD1	TRBJ2-7	many	15	TGTGCCAGCAGCCACCGCGACAGGGGAACCTACGAGCAGTACTTC	CASSHRDRGTYEQYF
TRBV5-5	NA	TRBJ1-1	many	13	TGTGCCAGCAGCTCGTTAGAGAACACTGAAGCTTTCTTT	CASSSLENTEAFF
TRBV7-8	TRBD2	TRBJ2-7	NA	15	TGTGCCAGCAGCTCCCGACTAGCGGGGGCGAGCGAGCAGTACTTC	CASSSRLAGASEQYF
TRBV28	TRBD1	TRBJ1-6	once	14	TGTGCCAGCAGGGCGGGACAGGGTCTTTCACCCCTCCACTTT	CASRAGQGLSPLHF
TRBV27	TRBD1	TRBJ1-1	many	14	TGTGCCAGCAGATGGGCAGGGGGTAGCACTGAAGCTTTCTTT	CASRWAGGSTEAFF
TRBV20-1	NA	TRBJ2-2	once	13	TGCAGTGCTAGTGCCTGGAACACCGGGGAGCTGTTTTTT	CSASAWNTGELFF
TRBV30	TRBD1	TRBJ1-4	many	15	TGTGCCTGGAGACCACAGGGGTTCCCTAATGAAAAACTGTTTTTT	CAWRPQGFPNEKLFF
TRBV6-1	TRBD1	TRBJ2-3	NA	14	TGTGCCAGCAGTGATCTAGGGGGCGCAGATACGCAGTATTTT	CASSDLGGADTQYF
TRBV30	TRBD2	TRBJ2-3	few	17	TGTGCCTGGAGTAAGCTAGCGGGAGTAAGGGGCACAGATACGCAGTATTTT	CAWSKLAGVRGTDTQYF
TRBV2	TRBD1	TRBJ2-5	many	14	TGTGCCAGCACGGGACAGGGGATCCAAGAGACCCAGTACTTC	CASTGQGIQETQYF
TRBV15	NA	TRBJ1-2	few	15	TGTGCCACCAGCAGAGCCCCCGGGTTGGGTGGCGGCTACACCTTC	CATSRAPGLGGGYTF
TRBV20-1	NA	TRBJ2-5	many	13	TGCAGTGCTAGGCGCAGGGCCGGAGAGACCCAGTACTTC	CSARRRAGETQYF
TRBV28	TRBD2	TRBJ2-1	many	15	TGTGCCAGCAGTTCTACTAGCGGGCCCTACAATGAGCAGTTCTTC	CASSSTSGPYNEQFF
TRBV7-9	TRBD1	TRBJ1-1	NA	16	TGTGCCAGCAGCTTAGGATGGACAGGGCGGACCTCTGAAGCTTTCTTT	CASSLGWTGRTSEAFF
TRBV9	TRBD2	TRBJ2-3	few	16	TGTGCCAGCAGCGTAGCCGGGACTAGCGGTTCAGATACGCAGTATTTT	CASSVAGTSGSDTQYF